This T cell receptor beta chain originates from a study of blood T cells in healthy people across ages. The use of a sample-barcoded 5' primer and a J-beta primer mix characterized a second PCR of 7 to 11 cycles. TCRdb reprocessed the 5' RACE reads with MiXCR, giving one entry per CDR3 protein. The table shows fewer than 800,000 distinct CDR3 sequences, with just under 25% occurring only once. CDR1 and CDR2 (germline): SGHNT, YENEEA. The ends lost 3 bases at V and 6 bases at J; junction bases unmatched: 5. There are 13 residues in the CDR3. Individuals who donated were healthy Caucasians from Russia aged roughly 6 to 90. Peripheral blood, roughly 11 milliliters per donor, was collected. The same data also contributed to another study, on T cells of mothers and their children.

The source is a boy younger than 18 in good health. V and J are TRBV11-3 and TRBJ2-7, with TRBD1 matching 7 bases. The source material was blood. CDR3 sequence reads: CASSFVRGFEQYF. The CDR3 nucleotides read TGTGCCAGCAGCTTTGTCAGGGGGTTCGAGCAGTACTTC. Using reference TRBV11-3 and TRBJ2-7 for the parts outside the CDR3, the full variable domain is EAGVVQSPRYKIIEKKQPVAFWCNPISGHNTLYWYLQNLGQGPELLIRYENEEAVDDSQLPKDRFSAERLKGVDSTLKIQPAELGDSAVYLCASSFVRGFEQYFGPGTRLTVT.